This T cell receptor beta chain was sequenced in a study of T cells in Graves' hyperthyroidism and ophthalmopathy. About the study: Peripheral blood collection took place at initial diagnosis, before any treatment. Study results and caveats: Ophthalmopathy onset followed model prediction by a median around six months. Most clonotypes expanded in thyroid above 0.001 were likewise present in blood.

The CDR3 is 14 residues long. V was clipped by 4 bases and J by 7 bases, with 13 bases between them. Per germline, CDR1 SGHTA and CDR2 FQGNSA. Researchers amplified the TCR beta CDR3 regions from RNA transcripts. First-round RT-PCR targeting the TCR CDR3 was performed with the HTBI primer set. TCRdb reprocessed the multiplex PCR reads via MiXCR and lists one record per CDR3 protein. The sample consists of roughly 800,000 distinct CDR3 sequences, roughly 40% of them appearing once. As for this clonotype: Its antigen is undetermined.

Hyperthyroidism in the patients, aged 18 to 65, was newly diagnosed and under 2 months in duration. The sequence came from a man aged 18 to 30 with Graves' hyperthyroidism. The rearrangement joins TRBV7-2 to TRBJ1-4; D might be TRBD1 (5 bases). Sequencing was done on a sample of blood. The CDR3, as DNA: TGTGCCAGCAGCTCGGGACCGGGGCTTGAAAAACTGTTTTTT. As protein: CASSSGPGLEKLFF.